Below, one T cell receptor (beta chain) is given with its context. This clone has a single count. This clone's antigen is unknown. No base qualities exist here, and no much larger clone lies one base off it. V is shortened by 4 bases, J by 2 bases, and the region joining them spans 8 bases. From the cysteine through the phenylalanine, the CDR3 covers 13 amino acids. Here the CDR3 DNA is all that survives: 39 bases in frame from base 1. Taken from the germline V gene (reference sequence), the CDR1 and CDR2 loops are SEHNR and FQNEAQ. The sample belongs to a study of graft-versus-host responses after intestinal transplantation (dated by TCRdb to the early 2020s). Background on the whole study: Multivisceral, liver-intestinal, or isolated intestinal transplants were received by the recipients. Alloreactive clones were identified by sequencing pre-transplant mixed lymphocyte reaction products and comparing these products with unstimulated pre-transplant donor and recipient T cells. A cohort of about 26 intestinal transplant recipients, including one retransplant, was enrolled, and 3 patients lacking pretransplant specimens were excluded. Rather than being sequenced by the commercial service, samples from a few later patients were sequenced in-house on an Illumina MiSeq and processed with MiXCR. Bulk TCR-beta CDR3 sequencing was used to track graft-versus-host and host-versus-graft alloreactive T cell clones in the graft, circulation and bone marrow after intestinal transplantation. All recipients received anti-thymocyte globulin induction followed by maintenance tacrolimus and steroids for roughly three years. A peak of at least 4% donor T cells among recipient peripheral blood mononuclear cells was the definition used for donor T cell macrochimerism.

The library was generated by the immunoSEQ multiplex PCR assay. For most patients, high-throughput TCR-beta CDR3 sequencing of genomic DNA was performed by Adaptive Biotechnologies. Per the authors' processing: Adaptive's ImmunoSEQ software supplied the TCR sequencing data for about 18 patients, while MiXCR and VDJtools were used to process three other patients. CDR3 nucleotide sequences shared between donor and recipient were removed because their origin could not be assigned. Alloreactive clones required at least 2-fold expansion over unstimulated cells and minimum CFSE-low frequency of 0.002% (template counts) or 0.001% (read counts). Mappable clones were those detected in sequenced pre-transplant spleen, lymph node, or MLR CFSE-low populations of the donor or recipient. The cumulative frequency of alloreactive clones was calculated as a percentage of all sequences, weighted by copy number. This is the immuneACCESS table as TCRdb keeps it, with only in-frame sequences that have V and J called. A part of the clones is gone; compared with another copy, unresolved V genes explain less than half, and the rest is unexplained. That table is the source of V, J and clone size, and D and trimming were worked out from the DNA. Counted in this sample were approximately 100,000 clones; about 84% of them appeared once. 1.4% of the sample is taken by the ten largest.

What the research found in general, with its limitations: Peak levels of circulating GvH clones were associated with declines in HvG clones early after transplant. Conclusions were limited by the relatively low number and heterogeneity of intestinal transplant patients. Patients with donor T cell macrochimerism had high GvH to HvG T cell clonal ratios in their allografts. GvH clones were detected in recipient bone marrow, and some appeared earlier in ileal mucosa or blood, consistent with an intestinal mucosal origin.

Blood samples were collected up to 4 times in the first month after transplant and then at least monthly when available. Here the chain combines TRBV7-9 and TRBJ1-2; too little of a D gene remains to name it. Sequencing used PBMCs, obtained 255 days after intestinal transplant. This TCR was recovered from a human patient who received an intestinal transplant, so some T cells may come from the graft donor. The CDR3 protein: CASSYDLNYGYTF. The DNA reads TGTGCCAGCAGCTATGACTTGAACTATGGCTACACCTTC.